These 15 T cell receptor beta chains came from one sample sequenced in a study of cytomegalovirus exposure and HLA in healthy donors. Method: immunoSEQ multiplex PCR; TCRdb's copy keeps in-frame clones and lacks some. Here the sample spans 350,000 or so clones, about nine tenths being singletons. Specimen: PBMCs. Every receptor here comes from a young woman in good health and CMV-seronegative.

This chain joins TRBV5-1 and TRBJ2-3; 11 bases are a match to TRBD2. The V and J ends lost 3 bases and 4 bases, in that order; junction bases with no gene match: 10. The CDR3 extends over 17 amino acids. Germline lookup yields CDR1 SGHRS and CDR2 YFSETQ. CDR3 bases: TGCGCCAGCAGCTACCCTTTTAGCGGGAGGGCCCCAGATACGCAGTATTTT. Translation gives CASSYPFSGRAPDTQYF.

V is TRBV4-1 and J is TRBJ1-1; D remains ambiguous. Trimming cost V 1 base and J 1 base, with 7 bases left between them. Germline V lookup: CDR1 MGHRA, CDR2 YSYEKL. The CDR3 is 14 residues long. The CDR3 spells CASSQGRGNTEAFF. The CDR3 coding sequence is TGCGCCAGCAGCCAAGGGAGAGGGAACACTGAAGCTTTCTTT.

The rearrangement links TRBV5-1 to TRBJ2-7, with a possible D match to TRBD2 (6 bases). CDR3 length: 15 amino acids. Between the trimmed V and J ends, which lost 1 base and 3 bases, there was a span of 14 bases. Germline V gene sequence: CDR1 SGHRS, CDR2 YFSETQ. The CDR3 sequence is CASSLNTGGIYEQYF. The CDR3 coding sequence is TGCGCCAGCAGCTTGAACACAGGCGGGATCTACGAGCAGTACTTC.

Here the CDR3 DNA reads TGCGCCAGCAGCTTAACAGGGGACTCCTACGAGCAGTACTTC. It is translated as CASSLTGDSYEQYF. V gene TRBV4-1 combines with J gene TRBJ2-7; 7 bases fit TRBD1. CDR1 is MGHRA and CDR2 is YSYEKL in the germline V gene. The J segment lost 0 bases and the V segment lost 5 bases, leaving 4 bases of the junction unmatched. CDR3 length: 14 amino acids.

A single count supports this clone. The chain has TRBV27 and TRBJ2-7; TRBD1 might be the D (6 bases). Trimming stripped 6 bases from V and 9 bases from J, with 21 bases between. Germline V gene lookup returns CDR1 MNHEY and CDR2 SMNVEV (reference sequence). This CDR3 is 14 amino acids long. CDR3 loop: CASRQNTGTSLQYF. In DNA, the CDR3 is TGTGCCAGCAGGCAGAACACCGGGACATCCTTGCAGTACTTC.

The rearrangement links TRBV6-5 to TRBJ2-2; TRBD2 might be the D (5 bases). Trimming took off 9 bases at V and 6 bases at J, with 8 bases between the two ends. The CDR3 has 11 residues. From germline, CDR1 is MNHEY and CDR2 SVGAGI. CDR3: CASLAAGELFF. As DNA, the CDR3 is TGTGCCAGTCTAGCCGCCGGGGAGCTGTTTTTT.

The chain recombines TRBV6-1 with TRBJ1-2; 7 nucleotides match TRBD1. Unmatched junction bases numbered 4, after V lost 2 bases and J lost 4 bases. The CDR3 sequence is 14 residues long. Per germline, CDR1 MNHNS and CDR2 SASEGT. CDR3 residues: CASSENRGGYGYTF. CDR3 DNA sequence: TGTGCCAGCAGTGAAAACAGGGGAGGCTATGGCTACACCTTC.

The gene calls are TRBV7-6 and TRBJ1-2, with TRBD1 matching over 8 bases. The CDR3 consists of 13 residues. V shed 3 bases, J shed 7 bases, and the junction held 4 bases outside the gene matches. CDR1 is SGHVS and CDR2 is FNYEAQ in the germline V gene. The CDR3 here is CASSLTGEGGYTF. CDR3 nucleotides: TGTGCCAGCAGCTTGACAGGGGAGGGTGGCTACACCTTC.

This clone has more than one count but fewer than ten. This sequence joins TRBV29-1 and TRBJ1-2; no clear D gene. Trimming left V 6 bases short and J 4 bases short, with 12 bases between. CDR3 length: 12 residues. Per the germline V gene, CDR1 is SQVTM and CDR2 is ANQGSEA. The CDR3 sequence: CSVTGMFYGYTF. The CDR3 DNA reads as TGCAGCGTCACCGGGATGTTCTATGGCTACACCTTC.

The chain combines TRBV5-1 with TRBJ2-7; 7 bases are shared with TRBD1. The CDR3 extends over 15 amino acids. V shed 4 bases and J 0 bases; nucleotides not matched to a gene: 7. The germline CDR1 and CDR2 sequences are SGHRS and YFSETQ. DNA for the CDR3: TGCGCCAGCAGCCCGGGACAGCCAGGCTCCTACGAGCAGTACTTC. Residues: CASSPGQPGSYEQYF. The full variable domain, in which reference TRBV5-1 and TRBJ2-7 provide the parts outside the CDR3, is KAGVTQTPRYLIKTRGQQVTLSCSPISGHRSVSWYQQTPGQGLQFLFEYFSETQRNKGNFPGRFSGRQFSNSRSEMNVSTLELGDSALYLCASSPGQPGSYEQYFGPGTRLTVT.

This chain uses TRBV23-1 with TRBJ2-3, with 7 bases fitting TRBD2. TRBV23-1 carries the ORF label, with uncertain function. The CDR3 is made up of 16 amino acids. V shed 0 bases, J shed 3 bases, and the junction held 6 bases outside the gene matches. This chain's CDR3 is CASSQSVAGETDTQYF. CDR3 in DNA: TGCGCCAGCAGTCAATCGGTGGCGGGAGAAACAGATACGCAGTATTTT.

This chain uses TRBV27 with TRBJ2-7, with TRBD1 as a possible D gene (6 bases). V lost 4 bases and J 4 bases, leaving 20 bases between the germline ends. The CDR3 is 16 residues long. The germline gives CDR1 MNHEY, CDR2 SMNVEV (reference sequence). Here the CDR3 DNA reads TGTGCCAGCAGTTACTCGAGAGGAACAGGGATGTACGAGCAGTACTTC. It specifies CASSYSRGTGMYEQYF.

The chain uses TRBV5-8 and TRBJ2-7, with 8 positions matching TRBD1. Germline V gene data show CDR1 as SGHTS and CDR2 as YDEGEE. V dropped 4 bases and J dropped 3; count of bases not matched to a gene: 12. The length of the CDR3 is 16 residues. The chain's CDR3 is CASSPDRAGNVYEQYF. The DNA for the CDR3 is TGTGCCAGCAGCCCGGACAGGGCAGGTAACGTCTACGAGCAGTACTTC.

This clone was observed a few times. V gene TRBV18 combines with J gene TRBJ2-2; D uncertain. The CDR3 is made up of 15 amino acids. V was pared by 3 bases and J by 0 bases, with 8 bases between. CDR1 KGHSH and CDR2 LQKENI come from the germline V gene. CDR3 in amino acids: CASSPIPTNTGELFF. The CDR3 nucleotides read TGTGCCAGCTCACCGATCCCTACGAACACCGGGGAGCTGTTTTTT.

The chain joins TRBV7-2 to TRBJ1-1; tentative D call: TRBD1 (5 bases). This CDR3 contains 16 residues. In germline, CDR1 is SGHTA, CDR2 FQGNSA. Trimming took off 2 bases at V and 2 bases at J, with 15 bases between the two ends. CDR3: CASSLRPVTANTEAFF. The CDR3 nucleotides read TGTGCCAGCAGCTTACGGCCCGTGACAGCAAACACTGAAGCTTTCTTT. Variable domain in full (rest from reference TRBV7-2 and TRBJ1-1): GAGVSQSPSNKVTEKGKDVELRCDPISGHTALYWYRQSLGQGLEFLIYFQGNSAPDKSGLPSDRFSAERTGGSVSTLTIQRTQQEDSAVYLCASSLRPVTANTEAFFGQGTRLTVV.